This T cell receptor (beta chain) is drawn from a study of control samples from healthy donors and cancer patients. The repertoire was sequenced with immunoSEQ multiplex PCR; TCRdb's copy has only in-frame clones and lacks some. The table lists 130,000 or so clones, approximately 87% of them singletons. Per the germline V gene, CDR1 is SGHTA and CDR2 is FQGTGA. Losses at the gene ends were 3 bases for V and 5 bases for J; bases not matched to a gene: 6. The CDR3 sequence is 15 residues long. The specimen was blood. This receptor was identified in a man aged 30 to 39 in good health. This chain links TRBV7-3 with TRBJ2-4; 8 bases agree with TRBD2. CDR3 sequence: CASSLGSGVQNIQYF. The CDR3 DNA reads as TGTGCCAGCAGCTTGGGTAGCGGGGTCCAAAACATTCAGTACTTC. The variable domain in full, with the rest retrieved from reference TRBV7-3 and TRBJ2-4, is GAGVSQTPSNKVTEKGKYVELRCDPISGHTALYWYRQSLGQGPEFLIYFQGTGAADDSGLPNDRFFAVRPEGSVSTLKIQRTERGDSAVYLCASSLGSGVQNIQYFGAGTRLSVL.